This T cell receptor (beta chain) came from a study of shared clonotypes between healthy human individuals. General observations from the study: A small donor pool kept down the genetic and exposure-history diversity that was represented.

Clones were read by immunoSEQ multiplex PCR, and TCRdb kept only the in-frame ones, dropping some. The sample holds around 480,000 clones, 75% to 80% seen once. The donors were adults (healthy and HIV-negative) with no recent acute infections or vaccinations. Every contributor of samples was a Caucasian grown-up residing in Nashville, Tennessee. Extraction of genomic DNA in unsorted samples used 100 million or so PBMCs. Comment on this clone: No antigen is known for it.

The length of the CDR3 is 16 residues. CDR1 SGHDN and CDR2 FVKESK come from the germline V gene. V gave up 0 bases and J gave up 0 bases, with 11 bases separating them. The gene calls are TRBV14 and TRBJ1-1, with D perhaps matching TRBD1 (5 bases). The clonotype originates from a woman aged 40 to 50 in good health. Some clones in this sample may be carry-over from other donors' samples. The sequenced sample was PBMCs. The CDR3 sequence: CASSQDLGVMNTEAFF. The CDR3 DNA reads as TGTGCCAGCAGCCAAGATTTAGGGGTAATGAACACTGAAGCTTTCTTT.